These 15 T cell receptor beta chains were all obtained from the same sample, sequenced in a study of cytomegalovirus exposure and HLA in healthy donors. PCR involved 60 Vbeta and 13 Jbeta primers. Assay: immunoSEQ multiplex PCR; the TCRdb copy retains only in-frame clones and omits some. The sample consists of fewer than 140,000 clones, 65% to 75% of them appearing once. Sequencing was performed on PBMCs. These receptors came from a female donor in good health and CMV-seronegative.

This chain connects TRBV30 to TRBJ2-7, with D perhaps matching TRBD1 (5 bases). The CDR3 is 13 residues long. V lost 2 bases, J lost 6 bases, and 14 bases lay in between. Germline CDR1 and CDR2: GTSNPN and SVGIG (reference sequence). The CDR3 sequence: CAWSSETACEQYF. The CDR3 DNA reads as TGTGCCTGGAGTAGCGAGACAGCTTGCGAGCAGTACTTC.

This chain joins TRBV30 and TRBJ1-3; D possibly corresponds to TRBD1 (6 bases). Trimming removed 4 bases at V and 2 bases at J, with 6 bases between. This CDR3 comprises 12 residues. Germline lookup yields CDR1 GTSNPN and CDR2 SVGIG (reference sequence). The CDR3 nucleotides read TGTGCCTGGACAGGGGCTGGAAACACCATATATTTT. It codes for CAWTGAGNTIYF.

This rearrangement joins TRBV11-2 to TRBJ1-6; D remains ambiguous. The germline V gene encodes CDR1 SGHAT and CDR2 FQNNGV. V was trimmed by 5 bases and J by 10 bases, leaving 12 bases between them. The CDR3 runs 13 residues. The CDR3 is CASSRGGRSPLHF. In nucleotides, the CDR3 is TGTGCCAGCAGCCGGGGTGGTAGGTCACCCCTCCACTTT.

The V and J genes are TRBV19 and TRBJ2-2; 10 bases are a match to TRBD2. Looked up from germline, CDR1 is LNHDA and CDR2 is SQIVND (reference sequence). J gave up 3 bases and V 5 bases, and 3 bases lay outside the gene matches. The CDR3 contains 15 residues. The CDR3 region is CASSGLAVDTGELFF. The DNA for the CDR3 is TGTGCCAGTAGTGGACTAGCGGTAGACACCGGGGAGCTGTTTTTT.

The chain has TRBV29-1 and TRBJ2-3, with a tentative D call TRBD1 (5 bases). The CDR3 extends over 12 amino acids. Germline V CDR1 and CDR2: SQVTM, ANQGSEA. V dropped 3 bases and J dropped 4 bases, with 8 bases sitting between them. The CDR3 reads CSVEGPPDTQYF. The CDR3 DNA sequence: TGCAGCGTTGAGGGGCCCCCAGATACGCAGTATTTT.

This clone has just a few counts. The chain links TRBV18 to TRBJ2-1; 7 bases map to TRBD1. The trim removed 3 bases at V and 8 bases at J, leaving 10 bases unmatched. CDR3 length: 15 amino acids. Germline CDR1 KGHSH, CDR2 LQKENI. CDR3 region: CASSPPGQKRDEQFF. DNA of the CDR3: TGTGCCAGCTCACCGCCGGGACAGAAGAGAGATGAGCAGTTCTTC.

The chain joins TRBV7-6 to TRBJ1-1, with a weak D call TRBD1 (5 bases). The ends were cut back, 0 bases at V and 12 bases at J, with 20 bases in the middle. Germline lookup yields CDR1 SGHVS and CDR2 FNYEAQ. The CDR3 covers 15 residues. The CDR3 loop reads CASSLAIGGRDNPFF. The CDR3 coding sequence is TGTGCCAGCAGCTTAGCGATCGGGGGACGGGATAACCCTTTCTTT.

This chain uses TRBV11-1 with TRBJ2-3; 7 nucleotides agree with TRBD2. The germline V gene has CDR1 SGHAT and CDR2 FQDESV (reference sequence). V was pared by 2 bases and J by 2 bases, with 10 bases of the junction left unmatched. This CDR3 has 17 residues. The CDR3 nucleotides are TGTGCCAGCAGCTTACGAACGCGTCTAGCGGTCACAGATACGCAGTATTTT. Translation: CASSLRTRLAVTDTQYF.

The V and J genes are TRBV23-1 and TRBJ1-5; tentative D call: TRBD1 (5 bases). TRBV23-1 qualifies as an ORF whose function is uncertain. Trimming shortened V by 5 bases and J by 4 bases, and 9 bases separated the two germline ends. The length of the CDR3 is 13 residues. DNA of the CDR3: TGCGCCAGCAGTGGGGGGAAGAATCAGCCCCAGCATTTT. Amino acid sequence: CASSGGKNQPQHF.

The chain joins TRBV5-6 to TRBJ1-1; TRBD1 might be the D (5 bases). V lost 0 bases and J 5 bases, leaving 20 bases between the germline ends. The CDR3 has 17 amino acids. Looked up from germline, CDR1 is SGHDT and CDR2 is YYEEEE. This CDR3 reads CASSLAWEGRMRTEAFF. CDR3 in DNA: TGTGCCAGCAGCTTGGCATGGGAGGGGCGCATGAGGACTGAAGCTTTCTTT.

The V call is TRBV29-1, the J call TRBJ1-2; 8 bases line up with TRBD1. The J segment lost 6 bases and the V segment lost 7 bases, leaving 7 bases of the junction unmatched. From germline, CDR1 is SQVTM and CDR2 ANQGSEA. This CDR3 comprises 12 residues. The CDR3 region has the DNA TGCAGCGCACGACAGGGGATAAATGGCTACACCTTC. Translating gives CSARQGINGYTF.

The J gene is TRBJ2-5, the V gene TRBV6-1; 8 nucleotides line up with TRBD1. Germline V gives CDR1 MNHNS, CDR2 SASEGT. This CDR3 comprises 15 residues. J was trimmed by 5 bases and V by 2 bases; bases with no gene match: 7. CDR3 amino acids: CASSENRGSVETQYF. The DNA of the CDR3 is TGTGCCAGCAGTGAAAACAGGGGGTCTGTCGAGACCCAGTACTTC.

V is TRBV5-1 and J is TRBJ1-3; TRBD1 matches 9 bases. Germline CDR1 reads SGHRS; CDR2 reads YFSETQ. The V and J ends lost 0 bases and 4 bases, in that order; junction bases with no gene match: 5. The CDR3 is 16 residues long. CDR3 protein: CASSLGTGVAGNTIYF. CDR3 nucleotide sequence: TGCGCCAGCAGCTTGGGGACAGGGGTGGCAGGAAACACCATATATTTT.

This clone was counted once. The V gene is TRBV7-9, the J gene TRBJ1-4; 8 positions match TRBD1. Germline CDR1 reads SEHNR; CDR2 reads FQNEAQ (reference sequence). J lost 2 bases, V lost 5 bases, and 1 base had no gene match. The CDR3 covers 14 residues. CDR3 bases: TGTGCCAGCAGCCGACAGGGGACTAATGAAAAACTGTTTTTT. Translation: CASSRQGTNEKLFF.

V is TRBV28 and J is TRBJ1-1; D uncertain. V lost 7 bases and J 4 bases, leaving 13 bases between the germline ends. Germline CDR1 is MDHEN and CDR2 is SYDVKM. The CDR3 totals 13 residues. The CDR3 region is CASIRIGVTEAFF. CDR3 sequence (DNA): TGTGCCAGCATTCGGATCGGGGTCACTGAAGCTTTCTTT.